Listed below are T cell receptor beta chains from one sample, sequenced in a study of T cells after yellow fever vaccination. TCRdb reprocessed the 5' RACE reads via MiXCR and lists one record per CDR3 protein. The sample shows 610,000 or so distinct CDR3 sequences, 12% of them seen only once. Source: PBMCs, taken on the day of the yellow fever booster vaccination. Every receptor here comes from a young man who received the YFV17D yellow fever vaccine. The CDR3 runs from the conserved cysteine through the conserved F or W. A D gene is named only where the DNA matches it firmly. Clone size, where shown, is once, few, many, or a class for clones that have expanded.

cdr3_length: 15
v_call: TRBV20-1
j_call: TRBJ2-2
d_call: .
clone_size: .
cdr3_nt: TGCAGTGCTAGTTCGTACAGGGCGAACACCGGGGAGCTGTTTTTT
cdr3_aa: CSASSYRANTGELFF

cdr3_length: 15
v_call: TRBV28
j_call: TRBJ1-6
d_call: .
clone_size: .
cdr3_nt: TGTGCCAGCAGTCCCAGGGGTTATAGCGGTTCACCCCTCCACTTT
cdr3_aa: CASSPRGYSGSPLHF

cdr3_length: 13
v_call: TRBV5-1
j_call: TRBJ2-7
d_call: .
clone_size: .
cdr3_nt: TGCGGCAGCAGCTTCGGGGGCGCCTACGAGCAGTACTTC
cdr3_aa: CGSSFGGAYEQYF

cdr3_length: 16
v_call: TRBV9
j_call: TRBJ2-5
d_call: TRBD2
clone_size: few
cdr3_nt: TGTGCCAGCAGCCCGCGAAAGCGGGAGTGGGGAGAGACCCAGTACTTC
cdr3_aa: CASSPRKREWGETQYF

cdr3_length: 14
v_call: TRBV10-3
j_call: TRBJ2-7
d_call: .
clone_size: .
cdr3_nt: TGTGCCATCAGACCGGGGTTGTCCAATTACGAGCAGTACTTC
cdr3_aa: CAIRPGLSNYEQYF

cdr3_length: 14
v_call: TRBV20-1
j_call: TRBJ2-5
d_call: .
clone_size: .
cdr3_nt: TGCAGTGCTAGGGAGAGCGGACCCCAAGAGACCCAGTACTTC
cdr3_aa: CSARESGPQETQYF

cdr3_length: 12
v_call: TRBV6-6
j_call: TRBJ1-5
d_call: TRBD1
clone_size: many
cdr3_nt: TGTGCCAGCAAGGACAGGGCAAAGCCCCAGCATTTT
cdr3_aa: CASKDRAKPQHF

cdr3_length: 16
v_call: TRBV7-2
j_call: TRBJ2-7
d_call: TRBD2
clone_size: .
cdr3_nt: TGTGCCAGCAGCCCCAGTGGTGCGGGAGTCAGTCACGAGCAGTACTTC
cdr3_aa: CASSPSGAGVSHEQYF

cdr3_length: 16
v_call: TRBV12-3/TRBV12-4
j_call: TRBJ2-3
d_call: .
clone_size: .
cdr3_nt: TGTGCCAGCAGTTCCCCGGGGGGCGGGGTCACAGATACGCAGTATTTT
cdr3_aa: CASSSPGGGVTDTQYF

cdr3_length: 13
v_call: TRBV7-2
j_call: TRBJ2-5
d_call: .
clone_size: many
cdr3_nt: TGTGCCAGCAGCTTTAGGGGGGAAGAGACCCAGTACTTC
cdr3_aa: CASSFRGEETQYF

cdr3_length: 15
v_call: TRBV15
j_call: TRBJ2-7
d_call: TRBD1
clone_size: few
cdr3_nt: TGTGCCACCAGCAGAGATGGGACAGGGGAAGGGGAGCAGTACTTC
cdr3_aa: CATSRDGTGEGEQYF

cdr3_length: 17
v_call: TRBV4-1
j_call: TRBJ1-5
d_call: TRBD1
clone_size: .
cdr3_nt: TGCGCCAGCAGCCAAGATACAGGGGGCGCGAGCAATCAGCCCCAGCATTTT
cdr3_aa: CASSQDTGGASNQPQHF

cdr3_length: 16
v_call: TRBV7-9
j_call: TRBJ2-2
d_call: .
clone_size: .
cdr3_nt: TGTGCCAGCAGCAGGGCGAACACGAAGAACACCGGGGAGCTGTTTTTT
cdr3_aa: CASSRANTKNTGELFF

cdr3_length: 16
v_call: TRBV27
j_call: TRBJ2-3
d_call: TRBD2
clone_size: .
cdr3_nt: TGTGCCAGCAGTTTTATTGCGGGAGGTGGCACAGATACGCAGTATTTT
cdr3_aa: CASSFIAGGGTDTQYF

cdr3_length: 14
v_call: TRBV12-3/TRBV12-4
j_call: TRBJ1-5
d_call: TRBD1
clone_size: few
cdr3_nt: TGTGCCAGCAGCAGGGGGACAGTTGGGCAGTCCCAGCATTTT
cdr3_aa: CASSRGTVGQSQHF

cdr3_length: 15
v_call: TRBV9
j_call: TRBJ2-2
d_call: TRBD2
clone_size: .
cdr3_nt: TGTGCCAGCAGCGCCGGGACTAGCGGGAGCGGGGAGCTGTTTTTT
cdr3_aa: CASSAGTSGSGELFF

cdr3_length: 13
v_call: TRBV6-6
j_call: TRBJ2-1
d_call: .
clone_size: few
cdr3_nt: TGTGCCAGCAGTTTTACTCGGGGCCATGAGCAGTTCTTC
cdr3_aa: CASSFTRGHEQFF

cdr3_length: 14
v_call: TRBV18
j_call: TRBJ2-1
d_call: .
clone_size: few
cdr3_nt: TGTGCCAGCTCACTTCCGGGACTCCGCAATGAGCAGTTCTTC
cdr3_aa: CASSLPGLRNEQFF

cdr3_length: 14
v_call: TRBV5-4
j_call: TRBJ2-7
d_call: .
clone_size: .
cdr3_nt: TGTGCCAGCAGCTTGGAGCCCGAACTATACGAGCAGTACTTC
cdr3_aa: CASSLEPELYEQYF

cdr3_length: 14
v_call: TRBV6-1
j_call: TRBJ1-2
d_call: TRBD1
clone_size: .
cdr3_nt: TGTGCCAGCAGAGGACAGGGGGCCACAGGGGGCTACACCTTC
cdr3_aa: CASRGQGATGGYTF

cdr3_length: 15
v_call: TRBV4-1
j_call: TRBJ2-3
d_call: .
clone_size: .
cdr3_nt: TGCGCCAGCAACGGGGGAGAGGAATACACAGATACGCAGTATTTT
cdr3_aa: CASNGGEEYTDTQYF

cdr3_length: 12
v_call: TRBV29-1
j_call: TRBJ2-2
d_call: .
clone_size: few
cdr3_nt: TGCAGCACGCGGTTGGACACCGGGGAGCTGTTTTTT
cdr3_aa: CSTRLDTGELFF

cdr3_length: 13
v_call: TRBV19
j_call: TRBJ2-1
d_call: .
clone_size: few
cdr3_nt: TGTGCCAGTAGTATGGGGACTTCCTATGAGCAGTTCTTC
cdr3_aa: CASSMGTSYEQFF

cdr3_length: 16
v_call: TRBV6-1
j_call: TRBJ2-7
d_call: TRBD2
clone_size: few
cdr3_nt: TGTGCCAGCAGCAAAGGGCCCCTAGCGGACTCCTACGAGCAGTACTTC
cdr3_aa: CASSKGPLADSYEQYF

cdr3_length: 15
v_call: TRBV14
j_call: TRBJ1-4
d_call: .
clone_size: few
cdr3_nt: TGTGCCAGCAGCCCCCCCGGGGCCGGGGGTGAAAAACTGTTTTTT
cdr3_aa: CASSPPGAGGEKLFF

cdr3_length: 13
v_call: TRBV14
j_call: TRBJ2-3
d_call: .
clone_size: .
cdr3_nt: TGTGCCAGCAGCCAAGTAGCCTCAGATACGCAGTATTTT
cdr3_aa: CASSQVASDTQYF

cdr3_length: 12
v_call: TRBV4-2
j_call: TRBJ1-4
d_call: .
clone_size: few
cdr3_nt: TGTGCCAGCAGCCAAGAAGGGGCAAAACTGTTTTTT
cdr3_aa: CASSQEGAKLFF

cdr3_length: 15
v_call: TRBV15
j_call: TRBJ2-1
d_call: TRBD1
clone_size: .
cdr3_nt: TGTGCCACCAGAGGGACAGGGAAAGCATCCAATGAGCAGTTCTTC
cdr3_aa: CATRGTGKASNEQFF

cdr3_length: 13
v_call: TRBV9
j_call: TRBJ2-7
d_call: .
clone_size: few
cdr3_nt: TGTGCCAGCAGCGTATCTGAGGGATACGAGCAGTACTTC
cdr3_aa: CASSVSEGYEQYF

cdr3_length: 12
v_call: TRBV24-1
j_call: TRBJ2-1
d_call: .
clone_size: few
cdr3_nt: TGTGCCACCAGTGACATAGGGACTCCCGAAATCTTC
cdr3_aa: CATSDIGTPEIF

cdr3_length: 15
v_call: TRBV6-2/TRBV6-3
j_call: TRBJ2-7
d_call: TRBD2
clone_size: few
cdr3_nt: TGTGCCAGCGGCCGCAGCGGGAGCCGAACCTACGAGCAGTACTTC
cdr3_aa: CASGRSGSRTYEQYF

cdr3_length: 15
v_call: TRBV19
j_call: TRBJ1-1
d_call: TRBD1
clone_size: .
cdr3_nt: TGTGCCAGTAGTGACCCAGGGGGCAGGAACACTGAAGCTTTCTTT
cdr3_aa: CASSDPGGRNTEAFF

cdr3_length: 15
v_call: TRBV10-3
j_call: TRBJ2-1
d_call: TRBD2
clone_size: .
cdr3_nt: TGTGCCATCACGACTAGCGGGCAAGCCTACAATGAGCAGTTCTTC
cdr3_aa: CAITTSGQAYNEQFF

cdr3_length: 14
v_call: TRBV10-3
j_call: TRBJ2-7
d_call: TRBD2
clone_size: .
cdr3_nt: TGTGCCATCAAAACCGGGACTAGCTACGACGAGCAGTACTTC
cdr3_aa: CAIKTGTSYDEQYF

cdr3_length: 12
v_call: TRBV7-6
j_call: TRBJ1-1
d_call: .
clone_size: .
cdr3_nt: TGTGCCAGCAGCTTGGACGGAACTGAAGCTTTCTTT
cdr3_aa: CASSLDGTEAFF

cdr3_length: 13
v_call: TRBV29-1
j_call: TRBJ1-3
d_call: .
clone_size: .
cdr3_nt: TGCAGCGTTGGCCGGGATACTGGAAACACCATATATTTT
cdr3_aa: CSVGRDTGNTIYF

cdr3_length: 16
v_call: TRBV27
j_call: TRBJ2-4
d_call: .
clone_size: .
cdr3_nt: TGTGCCAGCAGTTCCACGGGGTACTTAGCCAAAAACATTCAGTACTTC
cdr3_aa: CASSSTGYLAKNIQYF

cdr3_length: 13
v_call: TRBV7-2
j_call: TRBJ2-5
d_call: TRBD2
clone_size: few
cdr3_nt: TGTGCCAGCACCCAGCGGGGGAAAGAGACCCAGTACTTC
cdr3_aa: CASTQRGKETQYF

cdr3_length: 14
v_call: TRBV14
j_call: TRBJ2-1
d_call: .
clone_size: .
cdr3_nt: TGTGCCAGCAGCCGGGTAGGCCCAGGTTCGTGGCAGTTCTTC
cdr3_aa: CASSRVGPGSWQFF

cdr3_length: 14
v_call: TRBV5-1
j_call: TRBJ2-3
d_call: .
clone_size: .
cdr3_nt: TGCGCCAGCAGCCCCCTTCAAGGTGGGGATACGCAGTATTTT
cdr3_aa: CASSPLQGGDTQYF

cdr3_length: 18
v_call: TRBV4-3
j_call: TRBJ1-4
d_call: .
clone_size: few
cdr3_nt: TGCGCCAGCAGCCAAGAACCGATACAGTGGGGTACCAATGAAAAACTGTTTTTT
cdr3_aa: CASSQEPIQWGTNEKLFF

cdr3_length: 14
v_call: TRBV15
j_call: TRBJ1-1
d_call: .
clone_size: few
cdr3_nt: TGTGCCACCAGCAGAGTGGACAGGAACACTGAAGCTTTCTTT
cdr3_aa: CATSRVDRNTEAFF

cdr3_length: 12
v_call: TRBV28
j_call: TRBJ2-3
d_call: TRBD2
clone_size: .
cdr3_nt: TGTGCCAGCAGTTCAGCGGGAGGTCCACAGTATTTT
cdr3_aa: CASSSAGGPQYF

cdr3_length: 18
v_call: TRBV11-1
j_call: TRBJ2-3
d_call: .
clone_size: few
cdr3_nt: TGTGCCAGCAGCCCTTCCCGACTAGTCTCCCTTAGCACAGATACGCAGTATTTT
cdr3_aa: CASSPSRLVSLSTDTQYF

cdr3_length: 15
v_call: TRBV4-2
j_call: TRBJ2-1
d_call: TRBD2
clone_size: .
cdr3_nt: TGTGCCAGCAGCCGCCAAGGGACTAGAGACAATGAGCAGTTCTTC
cdr3_aa: CASSRQGTRDNEQFF

cdr3_length: 16
v_call: TRBV5-1
j_call: TRBJ2-1
d_call: .
clone_size: .
cdr3_nt: TGCGCCAGCAGCCCCACTAACCGGGACGCAGCAACTGAGCAGTTCTTC
cdr3_aa: CASSPTNRDAATEQFF

cdr3_length: 13
v_call: TRBV5-5
j_call: TRBJ2-7
d_call: .
clone_size: .
cdr3_nt: TGTGCCAGCAGCTCTGATTTCTCCTACGAGCAGTACTTC
cdr3_aa: CASSSDFSYEQYF

cdr3_length: 12
v_call: TRBV14
j_call: TRBJ2-7
d_call: .
clone_size: .
cdr3_nt: TGTGCCAGCAGCCAAGAGACCGTCGAGCAGTACTTC
cdr3_aa: CASSQETVEQYF

cdr3_length: 13
v_call: TRBV29-1
j_call: TRBJ2-5
d_call: .
clone_size: .
cdr3_nt: TGCAGCGTTGAGGAACAAAGGAGGGAGACCCAGTACTTC
cdr3_aa: CSVEEQRRETQYF

cdr3_length: 15
v_call: TRBV20-1
j_call: TRBJ2-5
d_call: TRBD2
clone_size: .
cdr3_nt: TGCAGTGCTAGAGGGCTAGCGGAGGTCCAAGAGACCCAGTACTTC
cdr3_aa: CSARGLAEVQETQYF

cdr3_length: 14
v_call: TRBV9
j_call: TRBJ2-7
d_call: TRBD1
clone_size: .
cdr3_nt: TGTGCCAGCAGCGCCCCCGGGACAGGCTACGAGCAGTACTTC
cdr3_aa: CASSAPGTGYEQYF

cdr3_length: 18
v_call: TRBV7-6
j_call: TRBJ2-2
d_call: TRBD1
clone_size: few
cdr3_nt: TGTGCCAGCAGCTTACCCCTTAAACAGGGGAGGAACACCGGGGAGCTGTTTTTT
cdr3_aa: CASSLPLKQGRNTGELFF

cdr3_length: 14
v_call: TRBV6-1
j_call: TRBJ2-7
d_call: .
clone_size: .
cdr3_nt: TGTGCCAGCAGACTCTCTAGCGACTCCTACGAGCAGTACTTC
cdr3_aa: CASRLSSDSYEQYF

cdr3_length: 15
v_call: TRBV15
j_call: TRBJ2-7
d_call: TRBD1
clone_size: .
cdr3_nt: TGTGCCACCAGCAGAATAGGACAGGGAAACTACGAGCAGTACTTC
cdr3_aa: CATSRIGQGNYEQYF